The 8 T cell receptor beta chains below come from one sample, sequenced in a study of pediatric ulcerative colitis. During colonoscopy, one to two rectal pinch biopsies were collected. Here immunoSEQ multiplex PCR was the method, and the copy in TCRdb shows in-frame clones only, minus some. The table has approximately 40,000 clones, roughly 70% seen once. Sequenced: gut tissue. The receptors were sampled from a boy aged 5-17 years with severe ulcerative colitis.

The chain links TRBV29-1 to TRBJ1-2; a possible D gene is TRBD1 (5 bases). The CDR3 has 14 residues. Germline V gene lookup returns CDR1 SQVTM and CDR2 ANQGSEA. V shed 8 bases and J shed 2 bases, with 18 bases lying between them. The CDR3 region is CSTALSGGNYGYTF. CDR3 DNA: TGCAGCACTGCTCTCAGTGGGGGGAACTATGGCTACACCTTC. The full variable domain, with the rest looked up from reference TRBV29-1 and TRBJ1-2, is SAVISQKPSRDICQRGTSLTIQCQVDSQVTMMFWYRQQPGQSLTLIATANQGSEATYESGFVIDKFPISRPNLTFSTLTVSNMSPEDSSIYLCSTALSGGNYGYTFGSGTRLTVV.

The V and J genes are TRBV19 and TRBJ2-1; 9 bases agree with TRBD1. CDR3 length: 14 amino acids. The germline gives CDR1 LNHDA, CDR2 SQIVND (reference sequence). J gave up 9 bases and V 3 bases, and 6 bases lay outside the gene matches. The CDR3 DNA sequence: TGTGCCAGTAGTATTTACAGGGGGCGGGGTGAGCAGTTCTTC. It codes for CASSIYRGRGEQFF.

This clone appeared once. The CDR3 is CASSLGLGPNRNTIYF. In DNA form, the CDR3 reads TGTGCCAGCAGCTTAGGACTCGGACCCAACCGAAACACCATATATTTT. The rearrangement joins TRBV11-2 to TRBJ1-3; the D is unclear. The germline gives CDR1 SGHAT, CDR2 FQNNGV. CDR3 size: 16 residues. Trimming removed 1 base from V and 5 bases from J, with 15 bases in between. The full variable domain, with the rest looked up from reference TRBV11-2 and TRBJ1-3, is EAGVAQSPRYKIIEKRQSVAFWCNPISGHATLYWYQQILGQGPKLLIQFQNNGVVDDSQLPKDRFSAERLKGVDSTLKIQPAKLEDSAVYLCASSLGLGPNRNTIYFGEGSWLTVV.

The V call is TRBV7-3, the J call TRBJ2-1; D may be TRBD1 or TRBD2 (5 bases each). Germline V gene lookup returns CDR1 SGHTA and CDR2 FQGTGA. The CDR3 covers 16 residues. V dropped 5 bases and J dropped 4 bases, with 18 bases sitting between them. The CDR3 DNA reads as TGTGCCAGCAGCCTTACGGGACGGAACCTATACAATGAGCAGTTCTTC. It is translated as CASSLTGRNLYNEQFF.

This rearrangement joins TRBV4-1 to TRBJ2-5, with D possibly TRBD1 on 6 matching bases. CDR3 length: 13 amino acids. Trimming removed 4 bases from V and 5 bases from J, with 11 bases in between. Per germline, CDR1 MGHRA and CDR2 YSYEKL. In DNA, the CDR3 is TGCGCCAGCAGCCGCAACAGGGTTGAGACCCAGTACTTC. Translation: CASSRNRVETQYF.

This clone was counted a few times. The junction and the germline gene differ at one end; a read error may be behind it. The chain is built from TRBV18 and TRBJ1-2, with D hard to call. Germline V gene lookup returns CDR1 KGHSH and CDR2 LQKENI. This CDR3 is built from 16 residues. CDR3 residues: CASSQIADQSAYGYTF. DNA of the CDR3: TGTGCCAGTTCACAAATTGCAGACCAGTCCGCCTATGGCTACACCTTC.

The chain has TRBV5-6 and TRBJ2-3; TRBD1 matches at 7 bases. With V trimmed by 0 bases and J by 9 bases, 7 bases remained unmatched. The CDR3 runs to 14 residues. Germline values: CDR1 SGHDT, CDR2 YYEEEE. The CDR3 DNA is TGTGCCAGCAGCTTGGTGCTCCCACAGGGGACGCAGTATTTT. Protein product: CASSLVLPQGTQYF. The full variable domain, its missing parts supplied by reference TRBV5-6 and TRBJ2-3, is DAGVTQSPTHLIKTRGQQVTLRCSPKSGHDTVSWYQQALGQGPQFIFQYYEEEERQRGNFPDRFSGHQFPNYSSELNVNALLLGDSALYLCASSLVLPQGTQYFGPGTRLTVL.

This clone was seen a single time. The rearrangement links TRBV4-1 to TRBJ1-1, with D maybe TRBD1 (5 bases). Germline V gene data show CDR1 as MGHRA and CDR2 as YSYEKL. V lost 4 bases, J lost 1 base, and 13 bases lay in between. CDR3 length: 15 residues. CDR3 DNA sequence: TGCGCCAGCAGCCCCGGGGGACCAGGGAACACTGAAGCTTTCTTT. It specifies CASSPGGPGNTEAFF.